This TCR beta chain was captured by sequencing in a study of T-cell memory formation after mild COVID-19. For the study at large: TCR clusters were mostly confined to one donor each.

The V end lost 0 bases, the J end lost 3 bases, and 6 bases lay between the germline ends. Germline CDR1 SNHLY, CDR2 FYNNEI. CDR3 length: 14 amino acids. The study, taken as a whole, reports: In second-wave clones peaking day 37, SARS-CoV-2 specificity remained unconfirmed. Those CD4+ clones that contracted were mainly in CM and EM (CD8+ ones in EMRA).

With constant-segment primers, 5'RACE yielded cDNA libraries of TCR alpha and TCR beta that carried sample barcodes and UMIs. Each CDR3 protein is one row after TCRdb ran MiXCR on the 5' RACE reads. The sample has fewer than 700,000 distinct CDR3 sequences; approximately 18% are singletons. On this clonotype itself: Its specificity is not known.

The sample taken for sequencing was PBMCs or a T cell subset sorted from them (not recorded which). The sequence was collected from an adult woman who had mild COVID-19 (a few samples of this study predate the infection). Cell type and time point are not known. The chain uses TRBV2 and TRBJ2-1; D ambiguous. The CDR3 DNA sequence: TGTGCCAGCAGTGAAGCTACCAGCTACAATGAGCAGTTCTTC. It encodes CASSEATSYNEQFF.